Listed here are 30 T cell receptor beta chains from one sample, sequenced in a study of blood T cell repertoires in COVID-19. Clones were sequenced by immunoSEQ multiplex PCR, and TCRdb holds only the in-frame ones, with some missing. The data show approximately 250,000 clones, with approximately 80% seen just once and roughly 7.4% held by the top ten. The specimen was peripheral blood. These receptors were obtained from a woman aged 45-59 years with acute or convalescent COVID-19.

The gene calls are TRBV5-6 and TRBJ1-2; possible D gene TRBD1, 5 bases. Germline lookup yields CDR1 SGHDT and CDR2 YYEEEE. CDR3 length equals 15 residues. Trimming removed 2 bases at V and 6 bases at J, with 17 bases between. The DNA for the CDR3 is TGTGCCAGCAGCTTTGAGAGGAAGGGGTTAGATGGCTACACCTTC. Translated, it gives CASSFERKGLDGYTF.

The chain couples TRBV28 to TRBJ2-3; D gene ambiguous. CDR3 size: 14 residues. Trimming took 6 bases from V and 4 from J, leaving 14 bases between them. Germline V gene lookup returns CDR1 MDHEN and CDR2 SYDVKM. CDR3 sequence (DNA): TGTGCCAGCAGCTATAGTCGCCAGGCAGATACGCAGTATTTT. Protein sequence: CASSYSRQADTQYF.

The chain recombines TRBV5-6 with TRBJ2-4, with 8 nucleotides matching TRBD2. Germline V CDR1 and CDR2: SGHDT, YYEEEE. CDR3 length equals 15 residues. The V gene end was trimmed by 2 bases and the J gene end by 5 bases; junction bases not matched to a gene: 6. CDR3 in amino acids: CASSFFGGAQNIQYF. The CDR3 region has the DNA TGTGCCAGCAGCTTTTTCGGGGGGGCTCAAAACATTCAGTACTTC.

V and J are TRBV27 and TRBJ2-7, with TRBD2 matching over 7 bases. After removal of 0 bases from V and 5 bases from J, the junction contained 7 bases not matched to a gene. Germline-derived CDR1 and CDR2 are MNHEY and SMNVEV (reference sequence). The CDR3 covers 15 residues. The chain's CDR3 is CASSLSGRGRNEQYF. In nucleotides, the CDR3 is TGTGCCAGCAGTTTATCAGGGCGGGGGAGGAACGAGCAGTACTTC.

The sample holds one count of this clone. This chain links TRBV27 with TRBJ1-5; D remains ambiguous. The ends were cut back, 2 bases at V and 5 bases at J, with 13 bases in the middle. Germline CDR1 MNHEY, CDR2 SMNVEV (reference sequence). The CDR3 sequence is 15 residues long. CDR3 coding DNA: TGTGCCAGCAGTTTAGAGTCCCCCCTCTATCAGCCCCAGCATTTT. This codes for CASSLESPLYQPQHF.

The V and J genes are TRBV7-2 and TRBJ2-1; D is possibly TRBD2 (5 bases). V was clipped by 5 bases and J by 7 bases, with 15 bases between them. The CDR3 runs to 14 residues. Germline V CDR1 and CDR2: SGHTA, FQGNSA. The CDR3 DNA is TGTGCCAGCAGCCAACCTAGCCGGGGTAATGAGCAGTTCTTC. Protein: CASSQPSRGNEQFF.

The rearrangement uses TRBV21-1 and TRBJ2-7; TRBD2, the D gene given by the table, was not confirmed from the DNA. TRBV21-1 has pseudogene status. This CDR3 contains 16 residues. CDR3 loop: CASGRCETSGYYEQYF. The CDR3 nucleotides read TGTGCCAGCGGGCGGTGTGAGACTAGCGGGTACTACGAGCAGTACTTC.

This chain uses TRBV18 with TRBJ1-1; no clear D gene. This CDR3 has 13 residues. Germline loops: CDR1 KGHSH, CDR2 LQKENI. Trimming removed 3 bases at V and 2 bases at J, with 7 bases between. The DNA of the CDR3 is TGTGCCAGCTCACCTCAGCGTAACACTGAAGCTTTCTTT. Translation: CASSPQRNTEAFF.

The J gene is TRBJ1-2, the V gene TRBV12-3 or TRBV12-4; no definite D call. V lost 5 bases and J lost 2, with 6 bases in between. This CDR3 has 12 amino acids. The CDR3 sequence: CASSGRNYGYTF. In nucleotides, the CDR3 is TGTGCCAGCAGTGGGAGAAACTATGGCTACACCTTC.

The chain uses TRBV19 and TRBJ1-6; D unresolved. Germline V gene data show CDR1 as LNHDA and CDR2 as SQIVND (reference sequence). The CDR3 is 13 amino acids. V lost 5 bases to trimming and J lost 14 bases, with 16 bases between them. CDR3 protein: CASSSSRFQTLHF. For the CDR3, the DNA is TGTGCCAGTAGTTCTAGCCGGTTTCAGACCCTCCACTTT.

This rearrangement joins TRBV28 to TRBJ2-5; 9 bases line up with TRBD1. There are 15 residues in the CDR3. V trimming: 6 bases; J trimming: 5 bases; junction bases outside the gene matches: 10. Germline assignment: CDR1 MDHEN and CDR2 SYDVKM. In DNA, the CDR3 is TGTGCCAGCAGCTCCCGGGACAGGGTCTTCGAGACCCAGTACTTC. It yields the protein CASSSRDRVFETQYF.

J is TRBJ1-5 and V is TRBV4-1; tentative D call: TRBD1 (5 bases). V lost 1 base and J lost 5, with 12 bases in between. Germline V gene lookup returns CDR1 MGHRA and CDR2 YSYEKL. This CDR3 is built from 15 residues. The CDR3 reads CASSQGGRDYQPQHF. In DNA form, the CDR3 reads TGCGCCAGCAGCCAAGGTGGGCGGGACTATCAGCCCCAGCATTTT.

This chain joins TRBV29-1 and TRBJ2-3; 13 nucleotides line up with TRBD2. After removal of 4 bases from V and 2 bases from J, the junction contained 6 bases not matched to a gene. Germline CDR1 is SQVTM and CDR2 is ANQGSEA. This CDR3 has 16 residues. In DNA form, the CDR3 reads TGCAGCGTTGGGACTAGCGGGGGTCCCACCACAGATACGCAGTATTTT. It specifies CSVGTSGGPTTDTQYF.

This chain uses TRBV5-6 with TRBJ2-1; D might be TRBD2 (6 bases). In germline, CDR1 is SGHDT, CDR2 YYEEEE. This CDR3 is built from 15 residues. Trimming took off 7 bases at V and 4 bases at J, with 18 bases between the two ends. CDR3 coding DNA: TGTGCCAGCCGGCGATGGGCGGGACCATACAATGAGCAGTTCTTC. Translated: CASRRWAGPYNEQFF.

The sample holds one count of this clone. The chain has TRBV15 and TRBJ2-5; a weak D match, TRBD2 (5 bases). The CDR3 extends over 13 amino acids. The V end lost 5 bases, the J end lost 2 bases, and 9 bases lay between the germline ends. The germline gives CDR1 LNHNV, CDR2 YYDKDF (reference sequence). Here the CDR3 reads CATSADLQETQYF. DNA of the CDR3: TGTGCCACCAGCGCGGACTTACAAGAGACCCAGTACTTC.

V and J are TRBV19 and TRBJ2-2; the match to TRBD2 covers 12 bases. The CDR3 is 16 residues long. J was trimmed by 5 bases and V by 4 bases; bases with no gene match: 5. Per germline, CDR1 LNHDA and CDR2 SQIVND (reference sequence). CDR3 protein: CASSNLAGGLTGELFF. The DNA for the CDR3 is TGTGCCAGTAGTAACCTAGCGGGGGGGCTAACCGGGGAGCTGTTTTTT.

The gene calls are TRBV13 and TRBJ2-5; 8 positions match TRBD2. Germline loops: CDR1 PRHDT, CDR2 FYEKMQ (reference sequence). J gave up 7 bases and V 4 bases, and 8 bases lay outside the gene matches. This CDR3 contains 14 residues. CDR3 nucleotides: TGTGCCAGCAGCTCCGCCGGGACTAGGGGGACCCAGTACTTC. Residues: CASSSAGTRGTQYF.

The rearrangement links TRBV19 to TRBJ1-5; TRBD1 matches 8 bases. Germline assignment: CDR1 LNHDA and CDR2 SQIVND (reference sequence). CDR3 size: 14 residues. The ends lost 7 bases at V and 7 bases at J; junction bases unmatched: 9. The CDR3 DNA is TGTGCCAGTACCGCCGGACAGGGCGGGCAGCCCCAGCATTTT. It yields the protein CASTAGQGGQPQHF.

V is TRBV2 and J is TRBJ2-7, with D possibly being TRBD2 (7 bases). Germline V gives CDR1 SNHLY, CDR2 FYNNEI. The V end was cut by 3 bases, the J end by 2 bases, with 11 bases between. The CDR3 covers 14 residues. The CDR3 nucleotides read TGTGCCAGCAGTGACGAGCGGGACACCTACGAGCAGTACTTC. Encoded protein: CASSDERDTYEQYF.

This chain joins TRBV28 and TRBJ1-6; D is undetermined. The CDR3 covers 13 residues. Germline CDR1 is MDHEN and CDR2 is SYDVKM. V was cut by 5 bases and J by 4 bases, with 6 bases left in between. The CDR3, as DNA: TGTGCCAGCAGTAATCCGTATAATTCACCCCTCCACTTT. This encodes CASSNPYNSPLHF.

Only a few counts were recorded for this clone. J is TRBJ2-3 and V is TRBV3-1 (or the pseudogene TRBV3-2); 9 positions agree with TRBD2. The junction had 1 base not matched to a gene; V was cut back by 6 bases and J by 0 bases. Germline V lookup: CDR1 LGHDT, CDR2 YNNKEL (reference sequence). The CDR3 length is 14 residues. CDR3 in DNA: TGTGCCAGCAGAGGGACTAGCAGCACAGATACGCAGTATTTT. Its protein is CASRGTSSTDTQYF.

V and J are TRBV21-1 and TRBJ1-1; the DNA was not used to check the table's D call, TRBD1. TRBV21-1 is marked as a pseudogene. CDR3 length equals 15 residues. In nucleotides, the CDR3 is TGTGCCAGCAGCTCCCGGGACAGGGTGAACACTGAAGCTTTCTTT. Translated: CASSSRDRVNTEAFF.

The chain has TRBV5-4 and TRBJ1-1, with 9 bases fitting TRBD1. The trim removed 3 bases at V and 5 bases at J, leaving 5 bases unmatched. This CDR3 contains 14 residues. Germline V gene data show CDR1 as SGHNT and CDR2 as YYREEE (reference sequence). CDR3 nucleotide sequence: TGTGCCAGCAGCTGGGGACAGGGCTCGACTGAAGCTTTCTTT. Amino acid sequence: CASSWGQGSTEAFF.

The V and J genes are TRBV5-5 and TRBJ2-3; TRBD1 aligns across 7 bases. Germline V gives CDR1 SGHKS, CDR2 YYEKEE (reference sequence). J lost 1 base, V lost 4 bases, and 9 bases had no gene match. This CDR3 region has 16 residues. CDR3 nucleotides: TGTGCCAGCAGCCGGATGGGGGACAGTGGCACAGATACGCAGTATTTT. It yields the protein CASSRMGDSGTDTQYF. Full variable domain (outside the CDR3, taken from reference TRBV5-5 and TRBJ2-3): DAGVTQSPTHLIKTRGQQVTLRCSPISGHKSVSWYQQVLGQGPQFIFQYYEKEERGRGNFPDRFSARQFPNYSSELNVNALLLGDSALYLCASSRMGDSGTDTQYFGPGTRLTVL.

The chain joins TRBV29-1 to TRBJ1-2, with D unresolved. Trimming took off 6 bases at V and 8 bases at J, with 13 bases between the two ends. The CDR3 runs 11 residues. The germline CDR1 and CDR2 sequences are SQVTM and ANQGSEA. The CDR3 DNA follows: TGCAGCGTCGGGATCTCTAGGGGCTACACCTTC. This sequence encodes CSVGISRGYTF.

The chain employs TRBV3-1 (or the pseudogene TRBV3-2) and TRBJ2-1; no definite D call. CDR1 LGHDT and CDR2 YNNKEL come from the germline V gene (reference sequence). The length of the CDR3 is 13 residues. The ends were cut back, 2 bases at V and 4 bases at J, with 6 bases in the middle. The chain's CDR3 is CASSQPQYNEQFF. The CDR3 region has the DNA TGTGCCAGCAGCCAACCGCAGTACAATGAGCAGTTCTTC.

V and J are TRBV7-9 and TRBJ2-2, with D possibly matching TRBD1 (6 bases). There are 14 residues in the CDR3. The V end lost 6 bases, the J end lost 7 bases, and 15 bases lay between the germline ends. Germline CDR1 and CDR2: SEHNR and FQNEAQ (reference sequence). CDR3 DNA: TGTGCCAGCAGAGCAGGGGTGGAGTTCGGGGAGCTGTTTTTT. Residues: CASRAGVEFGELFF.

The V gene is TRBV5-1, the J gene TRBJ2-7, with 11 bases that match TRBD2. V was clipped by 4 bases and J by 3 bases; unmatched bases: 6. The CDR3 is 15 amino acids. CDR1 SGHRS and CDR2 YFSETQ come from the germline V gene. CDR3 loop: CASSLTSGRGYEQYF. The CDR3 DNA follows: TGCGCCAGCAGCCTTACTAGCGGGAGAGGCTACGAGCAGTACTTC.

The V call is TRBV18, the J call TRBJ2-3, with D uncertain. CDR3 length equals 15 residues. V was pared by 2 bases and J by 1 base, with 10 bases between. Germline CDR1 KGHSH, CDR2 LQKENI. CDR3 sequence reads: CASSPASVGTDTQYF. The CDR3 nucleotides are TGTGCCAGCTCACCAGCCAGTGTGGGCACAGATACGCAGTATTTT.

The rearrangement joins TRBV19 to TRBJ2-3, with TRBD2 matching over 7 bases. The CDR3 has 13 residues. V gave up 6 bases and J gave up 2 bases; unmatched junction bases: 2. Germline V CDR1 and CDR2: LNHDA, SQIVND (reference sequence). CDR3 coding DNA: TGTGCCAGTAGGTGGGACTACACAGATACGCAGTATTTT. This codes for CASRWDYTDTQYF.